These 12 T cell receptor beta chains share one sample of origin, sequenced in a study of cytomegalovirus exposure and HLA in healthy donors. The PCR was carried out with 60 Vbeta primers and 13 Jbeta primers. The data were produced by immunoSEQ multiplex PCR, yet TCRdb's version contains in-frame clones alone and is incomplete. The data hold 200,000 or so clones, with around 83% observed a single time. The specimen was PBMCs. These receptors originate from a girl aged 5 to 17 in good health and CMV-seronegative.

This clone occurred a few times. The chain is built from TRBV28 and TRBJ1-4; possible D gene TRBD1, 5 bases. Trimming took off 5 bases at V and 4 bases at J, with 17 bases between the two ends. Germline V gene data show CDR1 as MDHEN and CDR2 as SYDVKM. This CDR3 region has 16 residues. This CDR3 is CASSRGVTLGNEKLFF. In DNA form, the CDR3 reads TGTGCCAGCAGTCGGGGGGTGACGTTAGGTAATGAAAAACTGTTTTTT.

The chain has TRBV9 and TRBJ2-1, with 11 bases aligning to TRBD2. V trimming: 3 bases; J trimming: 0 bases; junction bases outside the gene matches: 20. This CDR3 is built from 22 residues. The germline gives CDR1 SGDLS, CDR2 YYNGEE. CDR3 coding DNA: TGTGCCAGCAGCGACCGAAGGGGGTCTAGCGGGAGGATCCCGAGCTCCTACAATGAGCAGTTCTTC. Its protein product is CASSDRRGSSGRIPSSYNEQFF.

The chain links TRBV11-3 to TRBJ2-7; TRBD1 matches 9 bases. Germline V CDR1 and CDR2: SGHNT, YENEEA. This CDR3 has 16 residues. J lost 3 bases, V lost 5 bases, and 11 bases had no gene match. CDR3 DNA: TGTGCCAGCAGCCCAGGACAGGGGCTGGGCGGCTACGAGCAGTACTTC. As protein: CASSPGQGLGGYEQYF.

This sequence joins TRBV6-4 and TRBJ2-3; 7 positions agree with TRBD2. The CDR3 is 14 residues long. Germline CDR1 MRHNA, CDR2 SNTAGT. V lost 6 bases, J lost 2 bases, and 5 bases stayed unmatched. CDR3 in amino acids: CASSQGLDTDTQYF. The CDR3 coding sequence is TGTGCCAGCAGCCAAGGACTAGACACAGATACGCAGTATTTT.

The chain couples TRBV6-5 to TRBJ1-5, with D hard to call. Germline V gene sequence: CDR1 MNHEY, CDR2 SVGAGI. CDR3 length equals 12 residues. Trimming removed 6 bases at V and 9 bases at J, with 12 bases between. CDR3 nucleotides: TGTGCCAGCAGCTCGACTGGTTGGCCCCAGCATTTT. Translating it yields CASSSTGWPQHF.

The chain recombines TRBV7-6 with TRBJ2-1; 9 positions agree with TRBD2. This CDR3 is 15 amino acids long. The V gene's germline CDR1 is SGHVS and CDR2 FNYEAQ. V lost 6 bases, J lost 6 bases, and 9 bases stayed unmatched. CDR3 in amino acids: CASSSGLALSNEQFF. For the CDR3, the DNA is TGTGCCAGCAGTTCGGGACTAGCCCTAAGCAATGAGCAGTTCTTC.

CDR3 region: CASSPRLTEGYTF. In nucleotides, the CDR3 is TGTGCCAGCTCACCACGACTGACAGAAGGCTACACCTTC. The chain carries TRBV18 and TRBJ1-2; a possible D gene is TRBD1 (5 bases). V dropped 1 base and J dropped 8 bases, with 11 bases sitting between them. CDR3 length equals 13 residues. The V gene's germline CDR1 is KGHSH and CDR2 LQKENI. Full variable domain (remainder filled in from reference TRBV18 and TRBJ1-2): NAGVMQNPRHLVRRRGQEARLRCSPMKGHSHVYWYRQLPEEGLKFMVYLQKENIIDESGMPKERFSAEFPKEGPSILRIQQVVRGDSAAYFCASSPRLTEGYTFGSGTRLTVV.

In this sample, this clone turned up once. The chain employs TRBV5-1 and TRBJ2-5, with TRBD2 matching 7 bases. CDR1 SGHRS and CDR2 YFSETQ come from the germline V gene. With V trimmed by 2 bases and J by 5 bases, 9 bases remained unmatched. This CDR3 region has 15 residues. CDR3 sequence (DNA): TGCGCCAGCAGCTTCAAGGGGCGGGAGAGCGAGACCCAGTACTTC. Encoded protein: CASSFKGRESETQYF. The variable domain in full, with the rest retrieved from reference TRBV5-1 and TRBJ2-5, is KAGVTQTPRYLIKTRGQQVTLSCSPISGHRSVSWYQQTPGQGLQFLFEYFSETQRNKGNFPGRFSGRQFSNSRSEMNVSTLELGDSALYLCASSFKGRESETQYFGPGTRLLVL.

The chain couples TRBV2 to TRBJ1-1; TRBD1 matches 7 bases. There are 14 residues in the CDR3. Germline trimming cut 5 bases from V and 4 bases from J; bases unmatched to any gene: 7. Germline values: CDR1 SNHLY, CDR2 FYNNEI. The CDR3 DNA is TGTGCCAGCAGTAAGACAGGGTTGGGCACTGAAGCTTTCTTT. Its translation: CASSKTGLGTEAFF.

This clone was detected once. The chain joins TRBV4-1 to TRBJ2-7; TRBD1 agrees at 7 bases. The length of the CDR3 is 16 residues. The V segment lost 4 bases and the J segment 3 bases; nucleotides outside the gene matches: 12. CDR1 and CDR2 from the germline V gene are MGHRA and YSYEKL. CDR3 region: CASSPSSRDRYYEQYF. The CDR3 DNA sequence: TGCGCCAGCAGCCCTTCCTCCCGGGACAGATACTACGAGCAGTACTTC.

The chain carries TRBV28 and TRBJ2-5, with D uncertain. V dropped 1 base and J dropped 5 bases, with 5 bases sitting between them. Germline CDR1 MDHEN, CDR2 SYDVKM. This CDR3 contains 12 residues. The CDR3 region is CASSLSGETQYF. The CDR3 DNA reads TGTGCCAGCAGTTTATCCGGGGAGACCCAGTACTTC.

This clone was recorded many times. The chain employs TRBV5-4 and TRBJ2-5, with 12 positions matching TRBD1. CDR3 length equals 15 residues. The germline V gene encodes CDR1 SGHNT and CDR2 YYREEE (reference sequence). The junction had 6 bases not matched to a gene; V was cut back by 4 bases and J by 5 bases. The CDR3 reads CASSPGQGAWETQYF. As DNA, the CDR3 is TGTGCCAGCAGCCCGGGACAGGGGGCGTGGGAGACCCAGTACTTC. The full variable domain, in which reference TRBV5-4 and TRBJ2-5 provide the parts outside the CDR3, is ETGVTQSPTHLIKTRGQQVTLRCSSQSGHNTVSWYQQALGQGPQFIFQYYREEENGRGNFPPRFSGLQFPNYSSELNVNALELDDSALYLCASSPGQGAWETQYFGPGTRLLVL.